This passage covers 8 T cell receptor beta chains from one sample sequenced in a study of cytomegalovirus exposure and HLA in healthy donors. Only in-frame clones appear in the TCRdb table, and some are missing; sequencing was by immunoSEQ multiplex PCR. The sample records approximately 150,000 clones, 84% being singletons. The sequencing input was PBMCs. Receptor source: a man younger than 45 in good health and CMV-seropositive.

A single count supports this clone. The gene calls are TRBV4-1 and TRBJ2-7; D call uncertain. The CDR3 contains 14 residues. Germline V gene sequence: CDR1 MGHRA, CDR2 YSYEKL. Trimming cost V 1 base and J 3 bases, with 10 bases left between them. This chain's CDR3 is CASSQGQFLYEQYF. For the CDR3, the DNA is TGCGCCAGCAGCCAAGGTCAGTTTCTCTACGAGCAGTACTTC.

The rearrangement uses TRBV7-9 and TRBJ2-3; TRBD1 agrees at 7 bases. The CDR3 is 13 residues long. Germline V CDR1 and CDR2: SEHNR, FQNEAQ (reference sequence). The trim removed 6 bases at V and 4 bases at J, leaving 4 bases unmatched. The CDR3 DNA follows: TGTGCCAGCAGAGGACAGGTGGCAGATACGCAGTATTTT. As protein: CASRGQVADTQYF.

V usage is TRBV28 and J usage is TRBJ2-1; 7 nucleotides align to TRBD1. The V segment lost 6 bases and the J segment 9 bases; nucleotides outside the gene matches: 17. CDR1 and CDR2 (germline): MDHEN, SYDVKM. The length of the CDR3 is 16 residues. The CDR3 bases are TGTGCCAGCAGACTAACAGGGGAACGGGTATCGGGTGAGCAGTTCTTC. The encoded protein is CASRLTGERVSGEQFF.

This chain uses TRBV7-9 with TRBJ2-7, with TRBD1 matching 7 bases. The CDR3 totals 17 residues. From germline, CDR1 is SEHNR and CDR2 FQNEAQ (reference sequence). Germline trimming cut 5 bases from V and 3 bases from J; bases unmatched to any gene: 16. The CDR3 bases are TGTGCCAGCAGCACCACGACAGGGCATAGCCCCCACTACGAGCAGTACTTC. Its protein is CASSTTTGHSPHYEQYF.

The table lists this clone with a few counts. The rearrangement joins TRBV27 to TRBJ2-5; D is possibly TRBD1 (7 bases). Germline V gene data show CDR1 as MNHEY and CDR2 as SMNVEV (reference sequence). The CDR3 contains 14 residues. Trimming left V 3 bases short and J 5 bases short, with 13 bases between. CDR3 in DNA: TGTGCCAGCAGTTTCAGGGGGGAGCGGGAGACCCAGTACTTC. Translating it yields CASSFRGERETQYF.

The J gene is TRBJ2-7, the V gene TRBV19; 7 nucleotides align to TRBD1. With V trimmed by 9 bases and J by 2 bases, 10 bases remained unmatched. The CDR3 runs 14 residues. Per the germline V gene, CDR1 is LNHDA and CDR2 is SQIVND (reference sequence). The CDR3: CASTDRRTPYEQYF. The CDR3 DNA reads as TGTGCCAGCACGGACAGGCGGACCCCCTACGAGCAGTACTTC. The complete variable domain, with remaining parts taken from reference TRBV19 and TRBJ2-7, reads DGGITQSPKYLFRKEGQNVTLSCEQNLNHDAMYWYRQDPGQGLRLIYYSQIVNDFQKGDIAEGYSVSREKKESFPLTVTSAQKNPTAFYLCASTDRRTPYEQYFGPGTRLTVT.

The gene calls are TRBV9 and TRBJ1-1; D is perhaps TRBD1 (6 bases). Trimming stripped 4 bases from V and 3 bases from J, with 19 bases between. The germline V gene encodes CDR1 SGDLS and CDR2 YYNGEE. The CDR3 length is 16 residues. CDR3 DNA sequence: TGTGCCAGCAGCCGTCCCTCAGGGGAAGGGTACACTGAAGCTTTCTTT. The encoded protein is CASSRPSGEGYTEAFF.

The chain links TRBV6-4 to TRBJ1-6; 7 nucleotides match TRBD1. CDR3 length: 14 amino acids. CDR1 and CDR2 (germline): MRHNA, SNTAGT. V shed 6 bases, J shed 5 bases, and the junction held 4 bases outside the gene matches. The CDR3 spells CASSSGQDNSPLHF. Written as DNA, the CDR3 is TGTGCCAGCAGCTCCGGACAGGATAATTCACCCCTCCACTTT.